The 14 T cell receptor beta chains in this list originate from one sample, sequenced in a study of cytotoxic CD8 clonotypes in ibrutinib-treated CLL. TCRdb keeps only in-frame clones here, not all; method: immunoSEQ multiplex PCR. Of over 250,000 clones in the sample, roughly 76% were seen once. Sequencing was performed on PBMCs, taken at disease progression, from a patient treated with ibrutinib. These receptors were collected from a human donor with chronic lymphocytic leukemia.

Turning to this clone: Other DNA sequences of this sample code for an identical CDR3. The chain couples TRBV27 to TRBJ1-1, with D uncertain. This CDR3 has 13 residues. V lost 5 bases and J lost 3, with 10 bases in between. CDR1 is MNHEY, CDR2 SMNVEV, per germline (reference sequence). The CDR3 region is CASSLLQDTEAFF. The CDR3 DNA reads TGTGCCAGCAGTCTCCTTCAGGACACTGAAGCTTTCTTT.

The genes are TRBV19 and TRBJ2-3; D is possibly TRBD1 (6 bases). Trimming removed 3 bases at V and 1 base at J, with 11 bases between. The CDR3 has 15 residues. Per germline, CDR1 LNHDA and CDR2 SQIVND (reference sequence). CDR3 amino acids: CASSIQGTGTDTQYF. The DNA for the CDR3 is TGTGCCAGTAGTATCCAGGGGACGGGCACAGATACGCAGTATTTT.

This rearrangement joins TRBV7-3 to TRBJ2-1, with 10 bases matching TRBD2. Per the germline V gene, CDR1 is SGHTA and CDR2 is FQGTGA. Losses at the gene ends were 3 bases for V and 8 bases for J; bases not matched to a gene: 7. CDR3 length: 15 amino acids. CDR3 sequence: CASSLGLAGVDEQFF. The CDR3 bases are TGTGCCAGCAGCTTGGGCCTAGCGGGAGTGGATGAGCAGTTCTTC. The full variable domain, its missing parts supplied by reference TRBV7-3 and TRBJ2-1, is GAGVSQTPSNKVTEKGKYVELRCDPISGHTALYWYRQSLGQGPEFLIYFQGTGAADDSGLPNDRFFAVRPEGSVSTLKIQRTERGDSAVYLCASSLGLAGVDEQFFGPGTRLTVL.

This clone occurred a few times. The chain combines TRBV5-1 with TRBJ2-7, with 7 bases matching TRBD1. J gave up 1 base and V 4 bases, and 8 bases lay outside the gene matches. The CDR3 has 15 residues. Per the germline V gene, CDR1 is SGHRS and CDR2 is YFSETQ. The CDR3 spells CASSGRPGQSYEQYF. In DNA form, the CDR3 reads TGCGCCAGCAGCGGCCGACCGGGACAGTCCTACGAGCAGTACTTC. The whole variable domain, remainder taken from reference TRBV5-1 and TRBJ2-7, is KAGVTQTPRYLIKTRGQQVTLSCSPISGHRSVSWYQQTPGQGLQFLFEYFSETQRNKGNFPGRFSGRQFSNSRSEMNVSTLELGDSALYLCASSGRPGQSYEQYFGPGTRLTVT.

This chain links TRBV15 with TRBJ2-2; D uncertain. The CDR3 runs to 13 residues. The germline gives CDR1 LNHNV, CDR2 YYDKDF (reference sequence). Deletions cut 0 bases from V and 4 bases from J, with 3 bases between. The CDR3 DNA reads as TGTGCCACCAGCAGAGAGACCACCGGGGAGCTGTTTTTT. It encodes CATSRETTGELFF.

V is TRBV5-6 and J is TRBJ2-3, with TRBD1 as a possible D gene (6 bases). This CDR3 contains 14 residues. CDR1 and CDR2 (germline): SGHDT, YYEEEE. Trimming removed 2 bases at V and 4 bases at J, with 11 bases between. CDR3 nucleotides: TGTGCCAGCAGCTTCACAGGGTGGTCAGATACGCAGTATTTT. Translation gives CASSFTGWSDTQYF.

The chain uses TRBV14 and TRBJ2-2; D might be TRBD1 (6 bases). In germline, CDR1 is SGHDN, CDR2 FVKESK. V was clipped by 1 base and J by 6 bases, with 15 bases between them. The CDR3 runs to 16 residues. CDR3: CASSQGMGAFAGELFF. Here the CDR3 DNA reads TGTGCCAGCAGCCAAGGCATGGGGGCTTTCGCCGGGGAGCTGTTTTTT.

The CDR3 coding sequence is TGTGCCAGCAGCAAAGCAAGGGGACAGGGGGCTTTCGAGCAGTACTTC. This gives the protein CASSKARGQGAFEQYF. The V gene is TRBV21-1, the J gene TRBJ2-7; the DNA was not compared with TRBD1, the D call given in the table. TRBV21-1 is flagged as a pseudogene. The CDR3 is made up of 16 amino acids.

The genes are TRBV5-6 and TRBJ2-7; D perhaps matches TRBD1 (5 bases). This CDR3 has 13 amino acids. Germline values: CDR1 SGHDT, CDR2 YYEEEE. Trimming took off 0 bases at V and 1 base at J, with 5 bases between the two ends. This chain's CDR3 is CASSLGQSYEQYF. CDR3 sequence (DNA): TGTGCCAGCAGCTTGGGACAGTCCTACGAGCAGTACTTC.

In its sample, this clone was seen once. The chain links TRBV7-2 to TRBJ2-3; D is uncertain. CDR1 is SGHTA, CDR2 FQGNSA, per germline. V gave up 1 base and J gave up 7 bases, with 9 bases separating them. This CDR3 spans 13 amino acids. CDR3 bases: TGTGCCAGCAGCTTAGGGACCGAGCATACGCAGTATTTT. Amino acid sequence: CASSLGTEHTQYF.

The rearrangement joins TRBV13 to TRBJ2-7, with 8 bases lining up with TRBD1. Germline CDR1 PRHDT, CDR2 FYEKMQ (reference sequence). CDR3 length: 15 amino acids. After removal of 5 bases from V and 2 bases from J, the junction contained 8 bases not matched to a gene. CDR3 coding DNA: TGTGCCAGCAGCGACCGGGACAGGCCTACCTACGAGCAGTACTTC. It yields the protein CASSDRDRPTYEQYF.

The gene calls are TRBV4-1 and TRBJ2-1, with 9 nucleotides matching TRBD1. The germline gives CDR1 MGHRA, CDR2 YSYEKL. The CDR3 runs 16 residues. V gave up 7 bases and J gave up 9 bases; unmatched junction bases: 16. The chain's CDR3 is CASTSEWRQGEVEQFF. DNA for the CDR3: TGCGCCAGCACCTCCGAATGGCGACAGGGGGAGGTTGAGCAGTTCTTC.

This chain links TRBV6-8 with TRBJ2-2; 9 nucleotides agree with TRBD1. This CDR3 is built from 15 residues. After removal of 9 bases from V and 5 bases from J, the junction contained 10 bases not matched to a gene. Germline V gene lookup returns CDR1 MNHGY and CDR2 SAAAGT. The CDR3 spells CARVPGTGNTGELFF. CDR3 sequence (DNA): TGTGCCAGAGTCCCCGGGACAGGGAATACCGGGGAGCTGTTTTTT.

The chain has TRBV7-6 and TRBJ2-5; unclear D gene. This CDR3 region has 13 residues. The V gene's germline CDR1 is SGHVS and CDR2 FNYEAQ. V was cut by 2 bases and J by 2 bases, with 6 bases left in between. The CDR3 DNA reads TGTGCCAGCAGCTTAATAGGGCAAGAGACCCAGTACTTC. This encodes CASSLIGQETQYF.